This TCR beta chain was captured by sequencing in a study of blood T cells in healthy people across ages. Study-wide results and limits: When set beside aged donors, long-lived donors presented more naive CD4+ cells and higher diversity.

Between the trimmed V and J ends, which lost 4 bases and 6 bases, there was a span of 13 bases. Germline CDR1 MGHRA, CDR2 YSYEKL. The CDR3 has 14 residues. For the second PCR, which ran for about 6 to 11 cycles, a sample-barcoded 5' primer and a J-beta primer mix were used. One entry per CDR3 protein results from TCRdb running MiXCR on the 5' RACE reads. The profile shows roughly 1,500,000 distinct CDR3 sequences, around 39% of them singletons. This clonotype was counted between two and nine times. Its antigen remains unknown. This chain uses TRBV4-1 with TRBJ1-5; no clear D gene. The sequence was collected from a woman younger than 35 in good health. Sequenced input: blood. The CDR3 DNA reads as TGCGCCAGCAGCCTAAGCCAGGAAGGTCAGCCCCAGCATTTT. Translated, it gives CASSLSQEGQPQHF.